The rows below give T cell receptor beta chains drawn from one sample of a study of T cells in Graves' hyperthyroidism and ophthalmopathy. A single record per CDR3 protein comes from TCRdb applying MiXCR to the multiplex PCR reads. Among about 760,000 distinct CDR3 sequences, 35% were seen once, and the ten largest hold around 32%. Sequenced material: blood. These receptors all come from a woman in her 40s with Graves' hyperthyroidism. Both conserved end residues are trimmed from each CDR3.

cdr3_aa: AWLTGDKAF
j_call: TRBJ1-1
v_call: TRBV30

cdr3_aa: ASSSPIAGGQETQY
j_call: TRBJ2-5
v_call: TRBV25-1

cdr3_aa: ASSLDSEAYEQY
j_call: TRBJ2-7
v_call: TRBV7-9

cdr3_aa: ASSQEYLAANYGYT
j_call: TRBJ1-2
v_call: TRBV4-3

cdr3_aa: ASSYRNRDGYT
j_call: TRBJ1-2
v_call: TRBV6-5

cdr3_aa: SARGVGTGDSPLH
j_call: TRBJ1-6
v_call: TRBV20-1

cdr3_aa: ASSPRQPRLNSPLH
j_call: TRBJ1-6
v_call: TRBV2

cdr3_aa: SYLPLTGTEYEQY
j_call: TRBJ2-7
v_call: TRBV20-1

cdr3_aa: ASSSRGNTGELF
j_call: TRBJ2-2
v_call: TRBV12-3/TRBV12-4

cdr3_aa: ASRDRGSTGELF
j_call: TRBJ2-2
v_call: TRBV6-2/TRBV6-3

cdr3_aa: ASRIPVGPEAF
j_call: TRBJ1-1
v_call: TRBV7-9

cdr3_aa: SATTGAANGQPQH
j_call: TRBJ1-5
v_call: TRBV20-1

cdr3_aa: SVEDRGGRIYGYT
j_call: TRBJ1-2
v_call: TRBV29-1

cdr3_aa: ASRFGGASTEAF
j_call: TRBJ1-1
v_call: TRBV5-4

cdr3_aa: ASSPYLVSYEQY
j_call: TRBJ2-7
v_call: TRBV4-3

cdr3_aa: ASSDGTGSIYEQY
j_call: TRBJ2-7
v_call: TRBV9

cdr3_aa: ASSGGGLLITEAF
j_call: TRBJ1-1
v_call: TRBV2

cdr3_aa: ASSILGQPKRGYT
j_call: TRBJ1-2
v_call: TRBV19

cdr3_aa: ASSRTAGPRTSYGYT
j_call: TRBJ1-2
v_call: TRBV19

cdr3_aa: ASRSPPGDSDGYT
j_call: TRBJ1-2
v_call: TRBV5-5

cdr3_aa: SARDVLVLSYEQY
j_call: TRBJ2-7
v_call: TRBV20-1

cdr3_aa: AIRDTDSNQPQH
j_call: TRBJ1-5
v_call: TRBV10-3

cdr3_aa: ASRPTGASYEQY
j_call: TRBJ2-7
v_call: TRBV7-9

cdr3_aa: ASSPGTGGEAF
j_call: TRBJ1-1
v_call: TRBV5-1

cdr3_aa: ASSQDGDRGNEKLF
j_call: TRBJ1-4
v_call: TRBV9

cdr3_aa: ASSLARTSGNTGELF
j_call: TRBJ2-2
v_call: TRBV7-8

cdr3_aa: ATQDRAAEAF
j_call: TRBJ1-1
v_call: TRBV10-3

cdr3_aa: ASSSGQGPEKLF
j_call: TRBJ1-4
v_call: TRBV7-9

cdr3_aa: ASSLTPAGGPTGELF
j_call: TRBJ2-2
v_call: TRBV7-3

cdr3_aa: ASSVGTGVSYAQY
j_call: TRBJ2-7
v_call: TRBV9

cdr3_aa: SARPGGMRTEAF
j_call: TRBJ1-1
v_call: TRBV20-1

cdr3_aa: ASSFQPGQWRSSYNSPLH
j_call: TRBJ1-6
v_call: TRBV14

cdr3_aa: ASSLRQGNGYT
j_call: TRBJ1-2
v_call: TRBV6-5

cdr3_aa: ATAKTNGRGSETQY
j_call: TRBJ2-5
v_call: TRBV10-3

cdr3_aa: ASSRMTGAETQY
j_call: TRBJ2-5
v_call: TRBV4-1

cdr3_aa: ASSFAGQGYGYT
j_call: TRBJ1-2
v_call: TRBV12-3/TRBV12-4

cdr3_aa: ASSQGKAMNTEAF
j_call: TRBJ1-1
v_call: TRBV4-3

cdr3_aa: ASSKGLAEETQY
j_call: TRBJ2-5
v_call: TRBV9

cdr3_aa: ANRTGGATTNEKLF
j_call: TRBJ1-4
v_call: TRBV10-3

cdr3_aa: ASSGRGTANYGYT
j_call: TRBJ1-2
v_call: TRBV9

cdr3_aa: ASSQGKGSNTGELF
j_call: TRBJ2-2
v_call: TRBV4-1

cdr3_aa: ASSLALPPLSETQY
j_call: TRBJ2-5
v_call: TRBV5-4

cdr3_aa: ASSLTGTGGGQPQH
j_call: TRBJ1-5
v_call: TRBV7-8

cdr3_aa: AISYSFPPTGNQPQH
j_call: TRBJ1-5
v_call: TRBV6-5

cdr3_aa: AISDTGGSGYGYT
j_call: TRBJ1-2
v_call: TRBV10-3

cdr3_aa: ASSSRQGGFGNTIY
j_call: TRBJ1-3
v_call: TRBV7-9

cdr3_aa: ASSILIFGRGNQPQH
j_call: TRBJ1-5
v_call: TRBV19

cdr3_aa: ASTGGFWSYNSPLH
j_call: TRBJ1-6
v_call: TRBV7-2

cdr3_aa: SVEGYGTIPEQY
j_call: TRBJ2-7
v_call: TRBV29-1

cdr3_aa: ASRDAASYEQY
j_call: TRBJ2-7
v_call: TRBV7-2

cdr3_aa: ASSEGGLDEQY
j_call: TRBJ2-7
v_call: TRBV11-2

cdr3_aa: AVDVSSLNTEAF
j_call: TRBJ1-1
v_call: TRBV29-1

cdr3_aa: ASSLSGEGNYEQY
j_call: TRBJ2-7
v_call: TRBV13

cdr3_aa: ASSRDRGASPLH
j_call: TRBJ1-6
v_call: TRBV7-2

cdr3_aa: ASSHRLAGDAGELF
j_call: TRBJ2-2
v_call: TRBV7-9